The 23 T cell receptor beta chains listed next were all sequenced from one sample in a study of cytomegalovirus exposure and HLA in healthy donors. Researchers ran the PCR with 60 Vbeta and 13 Jbeta primers. Sequencing used immunoSEQ multiplex PCR; TCRdb keeps in-frame clones, though not all of them. The data show about 89,000 clones, 76% seen once. Sequencing was done on a sample of PBMCs. These receptors all stem from a male donor in good health and CMV-seronegative.

The chain employs TRBV28 and TRBJ1-2; TRBD1 matches at 8 bases. V lost 2 bases and J lost 4; bases outside the gene matches: 9. CDR1 and CDR2 (germline): MDHEN, SYDVKM. The CDR3 spans 16 residues. The chain's CDR3 is CASSLPRGTGFYGYTF. CDR3 coding DNA: TGTGCCAGCAGTTTACCTAGGGGGACAGGATTCTATGGCTACACCTTC.

This clone was found once. This chain connects TRBV30 to TRBJ2-3; no clear D. Looked up from germline, CDR1 is GTSNPN and CDR2 is SVGIG (reference sequence). V shed 1 base and J shed 2 bases, with 4 bases lying between them. The length of the CDR3 is 12 residues. The CDR3 region is CAWSDNTDTQYF. The CDR3 DNA reads TGTGCCTGGAGTGACAACACAGATACGCAGTATTTT.

The V gene is TRBV5-1, the J gene TRBJ2-7; 7 nucleotides align to TRBD2. The V and J ends lost 0 bases and 5 bases, in that order; junction bases with no gene match: 5. The CDR3 consists of 14 residues. Per germline, CDR1 SGHRS and CDR2 YFSETQ. The CDR3 DNA reads TGCGCCAGCAGCTTGGGCGGGAGTAGCGACGAGCAGTACTTC. Translating it yields CASSLGGSSDEQYF.

The chain combines TRBV28 with TRBJ2-1; the match to TRBD2 covers 7 bases. V dropped 3 bases and J dropped 1; count of bases not matched to a gene: 9. Germline loops: CDR1 MDHEN, CDR2 SYDVKM. The CDR3 is 17 residues long. This CDR3 reads CASSFFPTSLSYNEQFF. The CDR3 nucleotides read TGTGCCAGCAGTTTCTTCCCGACTAGCTTGTCCTACAATGAGCAGTTCTTC.

In its sample, this clone was seen once. V and J are TRBV28 and TRBJ1-2; 9 bases align to TRBD1. V gave up 7 bases and J gave up 8 bases; unmatched junction bases: 11. Germline CDR1 reads MDHEN; CDR2 reads SYDVKM. This CDR3 is built from 14 residues. The CDR3 DNA reads as TGTGCCAGCAATGTAACGACAGGGGGTGGGGGCTACACCTTC. Encoded protein: CASNVTTGGGGYTF.

This clone was found a few times. The V and J genes are TRBV28 and TRBJ2-7; D unresolved. CDR3 length: 12 amino acids. Germline CDR1 reads MDHEN; CDR2 reads SYDVKM. V gave up 6 bases and J gave up 3 bases, with 9 bases separating them. CDR3 coding DNA: TGTGCCAGCAGCCTAACTCACTACGAGCAGTACTTC. This translates into CASSLTHYEQYF.

CDR3 nucleotide sequence: TGTGCCAGCAGGCCTGAACTCTTGAACACTGAAGCTTTCTTT. Translation: CASRPELLNTEAFF. This chain connects TRBV6-6 to TRBJ1-1, with D uncertain. V lost 6 bases and J 0 bases, leaving 11 bases between the germline ends. The CDR3 has 14 amino acids. From germline, CDR1 is MNHNY and CDR2 SVGAGI (reference sequence).

Only a few counts were recorded for this clone. The chain is built from TRBV7-9 and TRBJ2-3, with TRBD2 as a possible D gene (6 bases). The ends were cut back, 6 bases at V and 5 bases at J, with 15 bases in the middle. This CDR3 has 14 residues. Germline V CDR1 and CDR2: SEHNR, FQNEAQ (reference sequence). CDR3 sequence reads: CASSPERALDTQYF. The CDR3 DNA reads as TGTGCCAGCAGTCCGGAGCGGGCCCTAGATACGCAGTATTTT. Based on the CDR3 plus reference TRBV7-9 and TRBJ2-3, the full variable domain is DTGVSQNPRHKITKRGQNVTFRCDPISEHNRLYWYRQTLGQGPEFLTYFQNEAQLEKSRLLSDRFSAERPKGSFSTLEIQRTEQGDSAMYLCASSPERALDTQYFGPGTRLTVL.

This clone was observed a handful of times. This chain links TRBV11-2 with TRBJ1-2; the match to TRBD1 covers 7 bases. With V trimmed by 5 bases and J by 4 bases, 7 bases remained unmatched. The germline V gene encodes CDR1 SGHAT and CDR2 FQNNGV. CDR3 length equals 14 residues. CDR3 sequence: CASSPKTGSYGYTF. The CDR3 bases are TGTGCCAGCAGCCCGAAGACAGGGAGCTATGGCTACACCTTC.

The J gene is TRBJ2-1, the V gene TRBV5-4, with D tentatively TRBD2 (7 bases). The V and J ends lost 4 bases and 7 bases respectively, with 15 bases between them. Germline CDR1 is SGHNT and CDR2 is YYREEE (reference sequence). CDR3 length: 14 amino acids. The CDR3 sequence is CASSNPGGRNEQFF. CDR3 DNA sequence: TGTGCCAGCAGCAACCCCGGGGGGCGGAATGAGCAGTTCTTC.

This clone was observed a few times. J is TRBJ1-2 and V is TRBV20-1; maybe TRBD1 (5 bases). CDR1 is DFQATT, CDR2 SNEGSKA, per germline (reference sequence). V lost 4 bases and J lost 2, with 5 bases in between. CDR3 length: 11 amino acids. Here the CDR3 reads CSAKGNYGYTF. The CDR3 DNA reads TGCAGTGCTAAGGGGAACTATGGCTACACCTTC.

For the CDR3, the DNA is TGCGCCAGCAGCCAAGATCCTAACCCTACTAGCGGGGGAGGAGAGACCCAGTACTTC. Protein product: CASSQDPNPTSGGGETQYF. This rearrangement joins TRBV4-3 to TRBJ2-5, with 11 bases fitting TRBD2. CDR1 and CDR2 (germline): LGHNA, YSLEER. V was pared by 0 bases and J by 4 bases, with 13 bases of the junction left unmatched. This CDR3 spans 19 amino acids.

J is TRBJ2-1 and V is TRBV28, with 8 bases matching TRBD2. This CDR3 is built from 15 residues. Trimming at V came to 5 bases and at J to 8 bases, leaving 11 bases not matched to a gene. CDR1 is MDHEN, CDR2 SYDVKM, per germline. The CDR3 here is CASSMRAGEGDEQFF. The CDR3 coding sequence is TGTGCCAGCAGTATGAGAGCGGGAGAAGGCGATGAGCAGTTCTTC.

The V call is TRBV7-8, the J call TRBJ2-2, with D possibly being TRBD1 (6 bases). CDR1 and CDR2 from the germline V gene are SGHVS and FQNEAQ. This CDR3 is built from 15 residues. V was cut by 4 bases and J by 6 bases, with 15 bases left in between. The DNA of the CDR3 is TGTGCCAGCAGCTCCGACAGGTCTGGGGCCGGGGAGCTGTTTTTT. Protein sequence: CASSSDRSGAGELFF.

CDR3 amino acids: CASSVDPESNQPQHF. CDR3 nucleotide sequence: TGTGCCAGCAGCGTAGACCCCGAGAGCAATCAGCCCCAGCATTTT. The chain is built from TRBV9 and TRBJ1-5; D is unresolved. The CDR3 is made up of 15 amino acids. Per germline, CDR1 SGDLS and CDR2 YYNGEE. V lost 0 bases and J lost 1, with 8 bases in between.

J is TRBJ1-4 and V is TRBV6-5; 8 nucleotides match TRBD1. The germline V gene has CDR1 MNHEY and CDR2 SVGAGI. The CDR3 totals 14 residues. With V trimmed by 4 bases and J by 11 bases, 9 bases remained unmatched. The CDR3 region is CASSLGQGDGKLFF. CDR3 DNA sequence: TGTGCCAGCAGTTTAGGACAGGGCGACGGGAAACTGTTTTTT.

The V call is TRBV5-1, the J call TRBJ2-1, with D possibly matching TRBD1 (7 bases). The CDR3 is 16 residues long. Germline V CDR1 and CDR2: SGHRS, YFSETQ. The V end lost 1 base, the J end lost 6 bases, and 17 bases lay between the germline ends. The CDR3 DNA sequence: TGCGCCAGCAGCTTGCCCTCCTCAGGGGGGATCAATGAGCAGTTCTTC. This sequence encodes CASSLPSSGGINEQFF.

The gene calls are TRBV23-1 and TRBJ1-6; 8 positions match TRBD1. TRBV23-1 is an ORF; its function is uncertain. The trim removed 7 bases at V and 3 bases at J, leaving 5 bases unmatched. The length of the CDR3 is 15 residues. In nucleotides, the CDR3 is TGCGCCAGCAACAGGGGGGGCTTCTATAATTCACCCCTCCACTTT. Its protein is CASNRGGFYNSPLHF.

V usage is TRBV28 and J usage is TRBJ2-7, with D hard to call. The CDR3 totals 13 residues. Per the germline V gene, CDR1 is MDHEN and CDR2 is SYDVKM. V was trimmed by 5 bases and J by 1 base, leaving 9 bases between them. For the CDR3, the DNA is TGTGCCAGCAGTGTCACACCGTCCTACGAGCAGTACTTC. Translating it yields CASSVTPSYEQYF.

The chain couples TRBV7-2 to TRBJ1-1, with D perhaps TRBD1 (6 bases). The CDR3 is 15 residues long. V gave up 2 bases and J gave up 6 bases, with 16 bases separating them. From germline, CDR1 is SGHTA and CDR2 FQGNSA. The CDR3, as DNA: TGTGCCAGCAGCTTATCTAGGGGGGGCAGTGCTGAAGCTTTCTTT. Its translation is CASSLSRGGSAEAFF. The whole variable domain, filled in from reference TRBV7-2 and TRBJ1-1, reads GAGVSQSPSNKVTEKGKDVELRCDPISGHTALYWYRQSLGQGLEFLIYFQGNSAPDKSGLPSDRFSAERTGGSVSTLTIQRTQQEDSAVYLCASSLSRGGSAEAFFGQGTRLTVV.

The chain carries TRBV11-2 and TRBJ2-7, with 8 bases aligning to TRBD1. The CDR3 has 16 residues. The V and J ends lost 7 bases and 1 base, in that order; junction bases with no gene match: 12. CDR1 is SGHAT, CDR2 FQNNGV, per germline. The CDR3 sequence: CASTNPLDRGSYEQYF. CDR3 coding DNA: TGTGCCAGCACCAATCCCCTTGACAGGGGTTCCTACGAGCAGTACTTC.

The chain is built from TRBV12-1 and TRBJ1-1; the table's D call, TRBD1, was not checked against the DNA. TRBV12-1 is deemed a pseudogene. CDR3 length: 17 residues. CDR3 residues: CASSFRVPGQKNTEAFF. CDR3 nucleotide sequence: TGTGCCAGCAGCTTCAGGGTCCCGGGACAGAAGAACACTGAAGCTTTCTTT.

This clone showed up just a few times. The chain is built from TRBV5-1 and TRBJ1-1; D call uncertain. Germline CDR1 SGHRS, CDR2 YFSETQ. Deletions cut 0 bases from V and 4 bases from J, with 10 bases between. The CDR3 contains 14 residues. The CDR3 loop is CASSLAPLATEAFF. The CDR3 DNA is TGCGCCAGCAGCTTGGCCCCCTTAGCCACTGAAGCTTTCTTT.